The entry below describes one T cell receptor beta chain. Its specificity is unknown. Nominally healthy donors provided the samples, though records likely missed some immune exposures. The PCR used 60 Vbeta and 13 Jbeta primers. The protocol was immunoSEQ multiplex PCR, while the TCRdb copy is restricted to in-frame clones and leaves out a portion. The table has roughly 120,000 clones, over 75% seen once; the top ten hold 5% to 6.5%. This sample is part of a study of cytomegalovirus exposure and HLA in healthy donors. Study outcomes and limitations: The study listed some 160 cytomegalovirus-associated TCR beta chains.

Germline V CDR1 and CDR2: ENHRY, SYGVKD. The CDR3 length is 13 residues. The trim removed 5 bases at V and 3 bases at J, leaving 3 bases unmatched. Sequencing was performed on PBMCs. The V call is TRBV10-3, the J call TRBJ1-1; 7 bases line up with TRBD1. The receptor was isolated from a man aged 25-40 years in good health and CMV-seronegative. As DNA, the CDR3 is TGTGCCATCAGTAACAGGGGCGACACTGAAGCTTTCTTT. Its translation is CAISNRGDTEAFF.